The T cell receptor (beta chain) described here comes from a study of cytomegalovirus exposure and HLA in healthy donors. Study in general: From HLA-typed donors, an early data release held some 91 million unique TCRs. Study-level findings and limits: In a later analysis, V- and J-gene trimming of beta chains associated with a DCLRE1C missense variant, replicated independently. Immune exposure data for these donors was limited to CMV serostatus.

About this clone: Its antigen is unidentified.

PCR used 60 Vbeta primers and 13 Jbeta primers. In the original workflow: Among the unique TCR beta chains that a later analysis counted, around 82 million in all, approximately 12 million were shared. The repertoire was sequenced with immunoSEQ multiplex PCR; TCRdb's copy has only in-frame clones and lacks some. V and J calls plus clone size are reproduced from that table; the DNA served to infer D and trimming. In the table there are some 150,000 clones, 75% to 80% of which are singletons. Trimming shortened V by 0 bases and J by 0 bases, and 16 bases separated the two germline ends. The CDR3 contains 17 residues. Germline loops: CDR1 SGHRS, CDR2 YFSETQ.

The specimen was PBMCs. This rearrangement joins TRBV5-1 to TRBJ2-7; D call uncertain. The sequence was obtained from a middle-aged man in good health and CMV-seropositive. CDR3 DNA sequence: TGCGCCAGCAGCTTGGCCCAGCCGGCGGAAACCTCCTACGAGCAGTACTTC. It specifies CASSLAQPAETSYEQYF.